This entry is about one T cell receptor beta chain. This specimen comes from a study of blood T cell repertoires in COVID-19. Across the whole study: From the United States, Italy and Spain came samples of acute and convalescent COVID-19. T cells, B-cell-depleted T cells, or PBMCs provided the cDNA or gDNA that served as material.

In the original processing: Amplification of reference gene primers provided the estimated nucleated cell counts. Clones were sequenced by immunoSEQ multiplex PCR, and TCRdb holds only the in-frame ones, with some missing. The DNA gave D and trimming, while V, J and clone size come from that table. The sample lists approximately 150,000 clones, 80% to 90% occurring once. This CDR3 has 12 amino acids. Germline V gene sequence: CDR1 MNHNY, CDR2 SVGAGI (reference sequence). V was clipped by 6 bases and J by 1 base, with 6 bases between them. This sequence joins TRBV6-6 and TRBJ1-1; D not resolved. The TCR sequence derives from an older woman with active COVID-19. Sequencing was done on a sample of peripheral blood. CDR3 in amino acids: CASSEGNTEAFF. The CDR3 coding sequence is TGTGCCAGCAGCGAGGGGAACACTGAAGCTTTCTTT.